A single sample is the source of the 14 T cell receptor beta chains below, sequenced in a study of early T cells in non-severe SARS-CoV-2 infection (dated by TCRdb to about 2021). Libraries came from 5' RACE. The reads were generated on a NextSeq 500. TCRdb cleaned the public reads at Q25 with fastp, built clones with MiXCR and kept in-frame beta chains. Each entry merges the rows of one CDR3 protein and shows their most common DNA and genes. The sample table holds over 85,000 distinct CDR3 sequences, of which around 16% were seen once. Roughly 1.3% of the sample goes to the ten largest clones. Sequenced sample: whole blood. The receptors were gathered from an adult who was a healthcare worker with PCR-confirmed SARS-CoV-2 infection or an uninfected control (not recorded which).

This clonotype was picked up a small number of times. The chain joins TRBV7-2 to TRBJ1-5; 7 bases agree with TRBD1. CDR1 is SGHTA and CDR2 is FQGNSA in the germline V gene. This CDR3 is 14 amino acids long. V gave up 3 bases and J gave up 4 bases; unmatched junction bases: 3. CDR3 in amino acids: CASSLGQQNQPQHF. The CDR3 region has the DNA TGTGCCAGCAGCTTGGGACAGCAAAATCAGCCCCAGCATTTT. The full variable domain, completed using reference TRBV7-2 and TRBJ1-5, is GAGVSQSPSNKVTEKGKDVELRCDPISGHTALYWYRQSLGQGLEFLIYFQGNSAPDKSGLPSDRFSAERTGGSVSTLTIQRTQQEDSAVYLCASSLGQQNQPQHFGDGTRLSIL.

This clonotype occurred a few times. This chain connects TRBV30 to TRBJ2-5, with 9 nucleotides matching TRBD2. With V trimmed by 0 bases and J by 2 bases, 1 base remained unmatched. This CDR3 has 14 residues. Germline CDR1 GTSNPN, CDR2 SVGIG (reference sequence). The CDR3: CAWSVAGGQETQYF. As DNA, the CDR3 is TGTGCCTGGAGTGTAGCGGGGGGACAAGAGACCCAGTACTTC.

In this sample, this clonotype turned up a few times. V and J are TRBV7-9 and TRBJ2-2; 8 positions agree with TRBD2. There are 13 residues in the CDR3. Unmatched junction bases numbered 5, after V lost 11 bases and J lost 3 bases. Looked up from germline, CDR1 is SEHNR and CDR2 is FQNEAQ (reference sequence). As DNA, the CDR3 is TGTGCCGTTCCGCGGGAGGACACCGGGGAGCTGTTTTTT. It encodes CAVPREDTGELFF.

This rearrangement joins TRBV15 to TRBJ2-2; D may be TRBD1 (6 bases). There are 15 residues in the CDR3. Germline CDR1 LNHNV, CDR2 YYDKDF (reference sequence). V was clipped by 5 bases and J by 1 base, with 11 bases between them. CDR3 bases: TGTGCCACCAGCCGCGGACAGCTGAACACCGGGGAGCTGTTTTTT. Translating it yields CATSRGQLNTGELFF.

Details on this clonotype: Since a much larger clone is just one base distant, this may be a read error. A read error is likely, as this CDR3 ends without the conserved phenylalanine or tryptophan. CDR3 sequence (DNA): TGTGCCAGCAGTTTCTGGGAAGCGTCCCAAGAGACCCAGTACCTC. Protein: CASSFWEASQETQYL. This sequence joins TRBV12-3 or TRBV12-4 and TRBJ2-5; D gene ambiguous. This CDR3 spans 15 amino acids. Trimming left V 3 bases short and J 1 base short, with 12 bases between.

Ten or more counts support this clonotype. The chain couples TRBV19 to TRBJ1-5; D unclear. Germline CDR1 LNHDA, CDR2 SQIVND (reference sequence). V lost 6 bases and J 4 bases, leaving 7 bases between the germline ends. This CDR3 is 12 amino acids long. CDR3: CASRLGNQPQHF. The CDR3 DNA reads TGTGCCAGTAGGTTGGGTAATCAGCCCCAGCATTTT.

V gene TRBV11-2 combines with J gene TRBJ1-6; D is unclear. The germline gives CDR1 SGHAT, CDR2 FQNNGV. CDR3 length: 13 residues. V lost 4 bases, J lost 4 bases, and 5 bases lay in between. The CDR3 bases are TGTGCCAGCAGCTCCGGATATAATTCACCCCTCCACTTT. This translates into CASSSGYNSPLHF.

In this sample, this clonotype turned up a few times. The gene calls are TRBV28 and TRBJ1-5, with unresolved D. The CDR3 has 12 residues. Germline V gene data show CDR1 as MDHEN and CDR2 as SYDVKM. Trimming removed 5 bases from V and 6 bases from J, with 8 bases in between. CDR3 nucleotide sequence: TGTGCCAGCAGTCCCGTGGCTCAGCCCCAGCATTTT. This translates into CASSPVAQPQHF.

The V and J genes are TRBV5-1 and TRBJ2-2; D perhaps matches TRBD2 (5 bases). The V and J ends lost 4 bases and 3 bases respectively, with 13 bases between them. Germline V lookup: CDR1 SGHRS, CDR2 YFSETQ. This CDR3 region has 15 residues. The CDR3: CASSPEDADTGELFF. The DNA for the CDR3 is TGCGCCAGCAGCCCGGAGGACGCGGACACCGGGGAGCTGTTTTTT.

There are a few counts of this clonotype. The CDR3 here is CASSLEYGEQFF. CDR3 in DNA: TGTGCCAGCAGCTTAGAGTACGGTGAGCAGTTCTTC. This chain links TRBV11-2 with TRBJ2-1; D ambiguous. CDR3 size: 12 residues. Trimming removed 0 bases from V and 9 bases from J, with 6 bases in between. Germline-derived CDR1 and CDR2 are SGHAT and FQNNGV.

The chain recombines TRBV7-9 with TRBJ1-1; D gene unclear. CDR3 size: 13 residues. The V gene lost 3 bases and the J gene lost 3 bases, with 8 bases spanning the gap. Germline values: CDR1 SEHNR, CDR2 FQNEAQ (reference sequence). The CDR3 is CASSLEAHTEAFF. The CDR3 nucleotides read TGTGCCAGCAGCTTGGAGGCGCACACTGAAGCTTTCTTT.

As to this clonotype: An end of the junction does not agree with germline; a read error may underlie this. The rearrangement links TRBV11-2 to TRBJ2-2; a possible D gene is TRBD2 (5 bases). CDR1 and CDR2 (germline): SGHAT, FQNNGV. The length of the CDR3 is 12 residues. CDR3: CASNDWIGEPFF. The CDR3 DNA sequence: TGTGCCAGCAACGACTGGATCGGGGAGCCGTTTTTT.

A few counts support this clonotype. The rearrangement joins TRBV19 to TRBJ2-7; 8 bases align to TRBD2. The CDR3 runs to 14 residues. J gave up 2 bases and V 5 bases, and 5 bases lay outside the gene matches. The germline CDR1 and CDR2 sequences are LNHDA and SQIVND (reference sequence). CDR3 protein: CASSPTSATYEQYF. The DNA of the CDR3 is TGTGCCAGTAGTCCGACTAGCGCTACCTACGAGCAGTACTTC.

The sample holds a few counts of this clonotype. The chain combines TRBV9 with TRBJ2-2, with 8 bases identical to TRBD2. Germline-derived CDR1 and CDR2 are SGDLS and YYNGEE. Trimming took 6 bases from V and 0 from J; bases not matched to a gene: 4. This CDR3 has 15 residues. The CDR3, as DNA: TGTGCCAGCACCCTAGCGGGCCCGAACACCGGGGAGCTGTTTTTT. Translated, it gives CASTLAGPNTGELFF.